These 13 T cell receptor beta chains came from one sample sequenced in a study of CD8+CD57+ T cells in acquired aplastic anemia. In patients chosen for sequencing, flow cytometry had shown CD8+CD57+ cell expansion. Both TCR beta VDJ combination and CDR3 sequence profiling were carried out. Genomic DNA was the template for this profiling. Each CDR3 protein is one row after TCRdb ran MiXCR on the reads. Counted here are hundreds of thousands of distinct CDR3 sequences, over 25% occurring once; the ten biggest clones make up nearly 0.85%. Sequenced input: sorted CD4+, CD8+, or CD8+CD57+ T cells (not recorded which) from PBMCs. The receptors originated from a human donor with aplastic anemia.

Only a few counts were recorded for this clonotype. The chain carries TRBV19 and TRBJ1-4; no definite D call. The germline gives CDR1 LNHDA, CDR2 SQIVND (reference sequence). Trimming took off 8 bases at V and 3 bases at J, with 10 bases between the two ends. This CDR3 is 13 amino acids long. The CDR3 DNA sequence: TGTGCCAGTTACGGGGAGTCTAATGAAAAACTGTTTTTT. Translated: CASYGESNEKLFF.

Worth noting for this clonotype: A much bigger clone sits one base away, suggesting this may be a read error. The rearrangement joins TRBV25-1 to TRBJ1-6; D not resolved. Germline CDR1 reads MGHDK; CDR2 reads SYGVNS. CDR3 length equals 15 residues. The ends were cut back, 8 bases at V and 4 bases at J, with 15 bases in the middle. CDR3 nucleotide sequence: TGTGCCAGCGGCCAAGCCCAGGATTATAATTCACCCCTCCACTTT. Translated: CASGQAQDYNSPLHF.

The V and J genes are TRBV25-1 and TRBJ1-2; 8 nucleotides match TRBD1. Germline CDR1 and CDR2: MGHDK and SYGVNS. J gave up 8 bases and V 3 bases, and 5 bases lay outside the gene matches. The CDR3 totals 13 residues. Written as DNA, the CDR3 is TGTGCCAGCAGTGACAGGGGGCGAGTCGGCTACACCTTC. Protein sequence: CASSDRGRVGYTF.

This clonotype was counted at least ten times. The rearrangement links TRBV5-1 to TRBJ1-6; possible D gene TRBD1, 6 bases. The V end was cut by 2 bases, the J end by 8 bases, with 17 bases between. CDR1 is SGHRS and CDR2 is YFSETQ in the germline V gene. The CDR3 runs to 16 residues. The CDR3 region is CASSLGRGVVDSPLHF. In DNA, the CDR3 is TGCGCCAGCAGCTTAGGAAGGGGGGTCGTTGATTCACCCCTCCACTTT.

Note on this clonotype: With a much larger clone just one base away, this may be a read error. The chain recombines TRBV20-1 with TRBJ1-6; D possibly corresponds to TRBD1 (5 bases). Trimming shortened V by 4 bases and J by 11 bases, and 15 bases separated the two germline ends. The CDR3 has 13 residues. Germline CDR1 DFQATT, CDR2 SNEGSKA (reference sequence). CDR3 amino acids: CSATGTAATPLHF. The CDR3 DNA reads TGCAGTGCTACCGGGACCGCGGCTACACCCCTCCACTTT.

The chain uses TRBV4-3 and TRBJ1-3; TRBD1 is a possible D gene (6 bases). This CDR3 is built from 16 residues. Per the germline V gene, CDR1 is LGHNA and CDR2 is YSLEER. The germline V and J ends were trimmed by 0 bases and 0 bases, with 9 bases remaining between them. The CDR3 DNA is TGCGCCAGCAGCCAAGACTTGGACAGCTCTGGAAACACCATATATTTT. Its protein is CASSQDLDSSGNTIYF.

This clonotype has a count of ten or more. The gene calls are TRBV5-1 and TRBJ1-6; perhaps TRBD1 as D (6 bases). The germline CDR1 and CDR2 sequences are SGHRS and YFSETQ. The CDR3 is made up of 16 amino acids. V lost 1 base to trimming and J lost 0 bases, with 8 bases between them. CDR3 amino acids: CASSLTGSSYNSPLHF. For the CDR3, the DNA is TGCGCCAGCAGCTTGACAGGGAGCTCCTATAATTCACCCCTCCACTTT.

This clonotype was seen at least ten times. This sequence joins TRBV4-2 and TRBJ1-3; 10 bases are shared with TRBD1. This CDR3 is built from 18 residues. V lost 4 bases to trimming and J lost 2 bases; unmatched junction nucleotides: 11. From germline, CDR1 is LGHNA and CDR2 YNFKEQ. In DNA, the CDR3 is TGTGCCAGCAGCCCAAATCCGGGACAGGGGAGGACTGGAAACACCATATATTTT. This encodes CASSPNPGQGRTGNTIYF.

In this sample, this clonotype turned up many times. The chain carries TRBV2 and TRBJ1-5; D uncertain. The CDR3 has 14 amino acids. CDR1 is SNHLY, CDR2 FYNNEI, per germline. V was clipped by 6 bases and J by 9 bases, with 18 bases between them. The CDR3 DNA follows: TGTGCCAGCAGGGTTCAGAGTTCGGATGGGCCCCAGCATTTT. Amino acid sequence: CASRVQSSDGPQHF.

Ten or more counts support this clonotype. The CDR3, as DNA: TGCAGTGCTAGAGATCCCTCCTCTAGCTACGAGCAGTACTTC. Translation gives CSARDPSSSYEQYF. The chain joins TRBV20-1 to TRBJ2-7; no clear D gene. V lost 0 bases, J lost 3 bases, and 12 bases lay in between. The germline gives CDR1 DFQATT, CDR2 SNEGSKA (reference sequence). The CDR3 spans 14 residues.

The gene calls are TRBV29-1 and TRBJ1-1, with 11 positions matching TRBD1. CDR1 SQVTM and CDR2 ANQGSEA come from the germline V gene. CDR3 length: 14 residues. J gave up 4 bases and V 5 bases, and 6 bases lay outside the gene matches. CDR3 in amino acids: CSVSAGTGGTEAFF. Here the CDR3 DNA reads TGCAGCGTTTCCGCCGGGACAGGGGGCACTGAAGCTTTCTTT.

The chain employs TRBV18 and TRBJ2-2; D not certain. Germline CDR1 KGHSH, CDR2 LQKENI. The CDR3 covers 12 residues. V was cut by 3 bases and J by 6 bases, with 5 bases left in between. The CDR3 loop is CASSPGPGELFF. The CDR3 DNA sequence: TGTGCCAGCTCACCTGGGCCCGGGGAGCTGTTTTTT.

In its sample, this clonotype was seen many times. V is TRBV7-9 and J is TRBJ2-7; D might be TRBD2 (5 bases). V was pared by 4 bases and J by 2 bases, with 9 bases between. CDR1 and CDR2 from the germline V gene are SEHNR and FQNEAQ (reference sequence). This CDR3 is 13 amino acids long. The CDR3 region is CASSWEPAYEQYF. For the CDR3, the DNA is TGTGCCAGCAGCTGGGAGCCAGCCTACGAGCAGTACTTC. The variable domain in full, with the rest retrieved from reference TRBV7-9 and TRBJ2-7, is DTGVSQNPRHKITKRGQNVTFRCDPISEHNRLYWYRQTLGQGPEFLTYFQNEAQLEKSRLLSDRFSAERPKGSFSTLEIQRTEQGDSAMYLCASSWEPAYEQYFGPGTRLTVT.